A selection of T cell receptor beta chains follows, all from one sample in a study of blood T cell repertoires in COVID-19. Sequencing was performed with immunoSEQ multiplex PCR; in TCRdb, only in-frame clones are kept and a portion is missing. The table lists 150,000 to 200,000 clones, roughly 80% of them singletons, with around 2.7% in the top ten. Material: peripheral blood. These receptor sequences come from a man aged 70-80 years with acute or convalescent COVID-19. Both conserved end residues are part of each CDR3. The order of the fields is J gene, clone size, V gene, D gene, CDR3 DNA, CDR3 protein. The D gene is left open where the match is weak. The size of a clone is reported for some rows only, either as once, few or many, or as a class for expanded clones.

TRBJ2-2 NA TRBV29-1 NA TGCAGCGCCACGGGACAGAACACCGGGGAGCTGTTTTTT CSATGQNTGELFF
TRBJ1-2 NA TRBV12-5 NA TGTGCTAGTGGTTTCTTAGGGGGCTATGGCTACACCTTC CASGFLGGYGYTF
TRBJ2-3 NA TRBV4-1 NA TGCGCCAGCAGCCAAGGGCCGGCACAGGGCCCAGATACGCAGTATTTT CASSQGPAQGPDTQYF
TRBJ2-7 NA TRBV2 NA TGTGCCAGCAGTGTGTTTAGCGATGGCTACGAGCAGTACTTC CASSVFSDGYEQYF
TRBJ2-7 once TRBV3-1/TRBV3-2 TRBD1 TGTGCCAGCAGCCAAGCGAACAGGGGGCGGGGCCCCCCCTACGAGCAGTACTTC CASSQANRGRGPPYEQYF
TRBJ2-5 NA TRBV27 TRBD1 TGTGCCAGCAGTTTTAAGGAGACAGGGGTGGAGACCCAGTACTTC CASSFKETGVETQYF
TRBJ1-6 NA TRBV6-5 NA TGTGCCAGCAGAGGAGGGGGGGCAGGGGATTCACCCCTCCACTTT CASRGGGAGDSPLHF
TRBJ1-2 NA TRBV6-5 NA TGTGCCAGCAGTTACTCGATAATTGGCAGGGTTGATGGCTACACCTTC CASSYSIIGRVDGYTF
TRBJ2-3 NA TRBV20-1 TRBD2 TGCAGTGCTAGTGGCCCGCTAGCGGGAACGCATACGCAGTATTTT CSASGPLAGTHTQYF
TRBJ2-7 NA TRBV7-6 NA TGTGCCAGCAGCCCTGGGGCAGGGAACGAGCAGTACTTC CASSPGAGNEQYF
TRBJ2-5 NA TRBV6-2/TRBV6-3 NA TGTGCCAGCAGCTCCCAGGGCAGCCAAGAGACCCAGTACTTC CASSSQGSQETQYF
TRBJ1-2 NA TRBV12-3/TRBV12-4 NA TGTGCCAGCATAAACAGGGTCGGTGGCTACACCTTC CASINRVGGYTF
TRBJ1-5 NA TRBV5-6 TRBD1 TGTGCCAGCAGTCGGCGGTGGGACAGACAGCTAGGACAGCCCCAGCATTTT CASSRRWDRQLGQPQHF
TRBJ2-7 NA TRBV27 NA TGTGCCAGCAGTTTATGGGGGGTTGGCGAGCAGTACTTC CASSLWGVGEQYF
TRBJ2-1 NA TRBV7-9 NA TGTGCCAGCAGGAAACTCCGGAGTCTGGGTGTAAATGAGCAGTTCTTC CASRKLRSLGVNEQFF
TRBJ2-3 NA TRBV11-2 TRBD2 TGTGCCAGCAGCTTAGTCGGGAGGAGCACAGATACGCAGTATTTT CASSLVGRSTDTQYF
TRBJ1-1 NA TRBV6-5 NA TGTGCCAGCAGTTACTCGAGGGAGAACACTGAAGCTTTCTTT CASSYSRENTEAFF
TRBJ1-4 NA TRBV18 NA TGTGCCAGCTCGAAAGACAGCACGGGTTGGGAAAAACTGTTTTTT CASSKDSTGWEKLFF
TRBJ1-1 NA TRBV24-1 NA TGTGCCACCAGTGATCACCAGGGCGGGAACACTGAAGCTTTCTTT CATSDHQGGNTEAFF
TRBJ2-3 NA TRBV19 NA TGTGCCAGTAGTATGCAGGGGACAGATACGCAGTATTTT CASSMQGTDTQYF
TRBJ2-7 once TRBV3-1/TRBV3-2 NA TGTGCCAGCAGCCAAGTCTTGCCAGGGCAAGGGTACGAGCAGTACTTC CASSQVLPGQGYEQYF
TRBJ2-7 NA TRBV10-1 TRBD1 TGCGCCAGCAGTGAGGGGACAGTCTACTACGAGCAGTACTTC CASSEGTVYYEQYF
TRBJ2-5 NA TRBV5-1 NA TGCGCCAGCAGCTTGAGGCCAAGGGGCCAAGAGACCCAGTACTTC CASSLRPRGQETQYF
TRBJ1-4 NA TRBV2 TRBD1 TGTGCCAGCAGTGAATCTAGGGGGCAAGTTGAAAAACTGTTTTTT CASSESRGQVEKLFF
TRBJ2-7 NA TRBV6-5 TRBD1 TGTGCCAGCAAAGGACAGGACTACGAGCAGTACTTC CASKGQDYEQYF
TRBJ2-3 NA TRBV11-3 TRBD2 TGTGCCAGCAGCTTCGGGACTACCGGGACAGATACGCAGTATTTT CASSFGTTGTDTQYF
TRBJ1-2 NA TRBV6-1 NA TGTGCCAGCAGTGAAGCAGGGGCGAATAACTATGGCTACACCTTC CASSEAGANNYGYTF
TRBJ2-1 NA TRBV10-1 TRBD2 TGCGCCAGCAGTGAGTCGGCGGGAGGGGACAATGAGCAGTTCTTC CASSESAGGDNEQFF
TRBJ1-5 NA TRBV19 NA TGTGCCAGTAGTATAGACCTCCGGGGGAGGATGGGGGATAGCAATCAGCCCCAGCATTTT CASSIDLRGRMGDSNQPQHF
TRBJ2-2 NA TRBV5-4 TRBD2 TGTGCCAGCAGCCAGGGACTAGCTGGGGAGCTGTTTTTT CASSQGLAGELFF
TRBJ1-3 once TRBV19 NA TGTGCCAGTAGTTCCCAGGGAGGTGGAAACACCATATATTTT CASSSQGGGNTIYF
TRBJ1-5 NA TRBV24-1 TRBD1 TGTGCCACCAGTGAGGTGCCCGGGACAGGGTATGTGAATGATCAGCCCCAGCATTTT CATSEVPGTGYVNDQPQHF
TRBJ1-5 NA TRBV5-1 NA TGCGCCAGCAGCTTGGGTGGGGGGGGTCAGCCCCAGCATTTT CASSLGGGGQPQHF
TRBJ2-7 NA TRBV19 TRBD1 TGTGCCAGACGGACAGGGACCTACGAGCAGTACTTC CARRTGTYEQYF
TRBJ1-5 NA TRBV6-5 NA TGTGCCAGCAGACCGACCGCGGGCAATCAGCCCCAGCATTTT CASRPTAGNQPQHF
TRBJ2-5 NA TRBV18 TRBD1 TGTGCCAGCTCACCGAGGACAGGACAAGAGACCCAGTACTTC CASSPRTGQETQYF
TRBJ2-3 NA TRBV11-2 NA TGTGCCAGCAGCCCCCCGACTAGTTCCACAGATACGCAGTATTTT CASSPPTSSTDTQYF
TRBJ1-4 NA TRBV4-1 TRBD1 TGCGCCAGCAGCCAACTCACGACCGGGACAGGGAATGAAAAACTGTTTTTT CASSQLTTGTGNEKLFF
TRBJ2-5 few TRBV4-3 NA TGCGCCAGCAGCCAAGATTTCAGGTCTCCCCCAGAGACCCAGTACTTC CASSQDFRSPPETQYF
TRBJ1-1 NA TRBV6-1 NA TGTGCCAGCAGTGAGCGGGTAACTGAAGCTTTCTTT CASSERVTEAFF
TRBJ1-1 NA TRBV5-1 NA TGCGCCAGCAGCTTCTTACCGGGTCGTGAGAACACTGAAGCTTTCTTT CASSFLPGRENTEAFF
TRBJ1-3 NA TRBV19 NA TGTGCCAGTAGTATAGCGGGCAGGGTCGTGCCTATCTCTGGAAACACCATATATTTT CASSIAGRVVPISGNTIYF
TRBJ1-6 NA TRBV7-9 TRBD1 TGTGCCAGCACACCGGGACAGAATTCACCCCTCCACTTT CASTPGQNSPLHF
TRBJ1-3 once TRBV27 TRBD1 TGTGCCAGCAGTTCGACAGGGCCGCCTGGAAACACCATATATTTT CASSSTGPPGNTIYF
TRBJ2-7 NA TRBV5-6 NA TGTGCCAGCAGCCGCCACAGGTACGAGCAGTACTTC CASSRHRYEQYF
TRBJ1-1 few TRBV6-5 TRBD1 TGTGCCAGCAGTTCACGACAGGGGAGGTGGAACACTGAAGCTTTCTTT CASSSRQGRWNTEAFF
TRBJ2-2 NA TRBV12-3/TRBV12-4 TRBD1 TGTGCCAGCAACCTCAGGGGGACCGGGGAGCTGTTTTTT CASNLRGTGELFF
TRBJ2-7 many TRBV5-4 TRBD1 TGTGCCAGCAGCTCGAGACAGGGAGCCTACGAGCAGTACTTC CASSSRQGAYEQYF
TRBJ2-7 NA TRBV5-5 NA TGTGCCAGCAGCTTGCTGTGGAAGGGACTCTCCTACGAGCAGTACTTC CASSLLWKGLSYEQYF
TRBJ2-3 few TRBV27 TRBD1 TGTGCCAGCAGTTTATCGTTGAGGGGGCGAGAAGATACGCAGTATTTT CASSLSLRGREDTQYF
TRBJ2-7 once TRBV19 NA TGTGCCAGTAGTCGAACACGCGGTACGTACGAGCAGTACTTC CASSRTRGTYEQYF